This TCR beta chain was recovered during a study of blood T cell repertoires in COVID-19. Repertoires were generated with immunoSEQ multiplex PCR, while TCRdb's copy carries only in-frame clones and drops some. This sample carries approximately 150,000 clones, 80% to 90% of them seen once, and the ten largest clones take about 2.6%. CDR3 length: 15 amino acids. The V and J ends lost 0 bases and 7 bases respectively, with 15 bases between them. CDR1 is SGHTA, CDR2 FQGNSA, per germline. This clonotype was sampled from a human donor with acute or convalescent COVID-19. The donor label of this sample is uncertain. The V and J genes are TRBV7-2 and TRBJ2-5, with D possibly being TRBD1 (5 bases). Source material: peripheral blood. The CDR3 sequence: CASSLAFRPRGTQYF. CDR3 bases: TGTGCCAGCAGCTTAGCGTTTCGGCCAAGGGGGACCCAGTACTTC.